The rows below give T cell receptor beta chains drawn from one sample of a study of radiotherapy plus CTLA-4 blockade in lung cancer. The data were produced by immunoSEQ multiplex PCR, yet TCRdb's version contains in-frame clones alone and is incomplete. The sample records approximately 80,000 clones, about 80% being singletons. The sample here was peripheral blood, taken from a patient treated with radiotherapy plus ipilimumab. The receptors here all came from a human donor with non-small cell lung cancer who had stable disease on radiotherapy plus ipilimumab. Both conserved end residues are part of each CDR3. The D gene is left open where the match is weak. Clone size is not always given. Where it is, it says once, few, many or a class for expanded clones.

V: TRBV5-1; D: TRBD1; J: TRBJ2-1; size: -; CDR3: CASSFGAGGGNEQFF; DNA: TGCGCCAGCAGCTTTGGGGCAGGGGGCGGGAATGAGCAGTTCTTC
V: TRBV7-2; D: -; J: TRBJ1-5; size: -; CDR3: CASSFLASNQPQHF; DNA: TGTGCCAGCAGCTTTCTGGCTAGTAATCAGCCCCAGCATTTT
V: TRBV7-2; D: -; J: TRBJ2-1; size: -; CDR3: CASSLGRVNEQFF; DNA: TGTGCCAGCAGCCTGGGGCGAGTCAATGAGCAGTTCTTC
V: TRBV6-4; D: TRBD1; J: TRBJ2-3; size: few; CDR3: CASSEGTDTDTQYF; DNA: TGTGCCAGCAGTGAGGGGACAGACACAGATACGCAGTATTTT
V: TRBV6-6; D: TRBD2; J: TRBJ2-7; size: -; CDR3: CASSDTPLAGVGEQYF; DNA: TGTGCCAGCAGCGACACCCCACTAGCGGGAGTGGGCGAGCAGTACTTC
V: TRBV5-1; D: -; J: TRBJ2-6; size: -; CDR3: CASSLEGGISSGANVLTF; DNA: TGCGCCAGCAGCTTGGAGGGCGGGATAAGCTCTGGGGCCAACGTCCTGACTTTC
V: TRBV30; D: TRBD1; J: TRBJ2-1; size: once; CDR3: CAWSTPGQDYEQFF; DNA: TGTGCCTGGAGCACCCCGGGACAGGACTATGAGCAGTTCTTC
V: TRBV28; D: TRBD2; J: TRBJ2-5; size: -; CDR3: CASGRQRGGFGETQYF; DNA: TGTGCCAGCGGGCGGCAGCGGGGGGGTTTCGGAGAGACCCAGTACTTC
V: TRBV14; D: -; J: TRBJ1-6; size: few; CDR3: CASSRDLNSPLHF; DNA: TGTGCCAGCAGCCGGGATCTAAATTCACCCCTCCACTTT
V: TRBV5-1; D: -; J: TRBJ2-2; size: -; CDR3: CASRDLGGGTGELFF; DNA: TGCGCCAGCAGAGATTTGGGGGGAGGCACCGGGGAGCTGTTTTTT
V: TRBV5-4; D: -; J: TRBJ2-5; size: -; CDR3: CASSSMGQQETQYF; DNA: TGTGCCAGCAGCTCAATGGGGCAACAAGAGACCCAGTACTTC
V: TRBV9; D: -; J: TRBJ1-6; size: -; CDR3: CASGMQGLISPLHF; DNA: TGTGCCAGCGGAATGCAGGGTTTAATTTCACCCCTCCACTTT
V: TRBV23-1; D: -; J: TRBJ2-7; size: -; CDR3: CASSQPGTHTTSYEQYF; DNA: TGCGCCAGCAGTCAACCCGGGACCCACACAACATCCTACGAGCAGTACTTC
V: TRBV2; D: -; J: TRBJ2-7; size: -; CDR3: CASSEVWGHYEQYF; DNA: TGTGCCAGCAGTGAAGTGTGGGGACACTACGAGCAGTACTTC
V: TRBV10-2; D: TRBD2; J: TRBJ2-7; size: -; CDR3: CASSEPGLAGGSYEQYF; DNA: TGCGCCAGCAGTGAGCCAGGACTAGCGGGAGGGTCCTACGAGCAGTACTTC
V: TRBV19; D: TRBD1; J: TRBJ2-7; size: -; CDR3: CASSMSGQGYEKYF; DNA: TGTGCCAGTAGTATGTCGGGACAGGGTTACGAGAAGTACTTC
V: TRBV28; D: TRBD1; J: TRBJ1-1; size: few; CDR3: CASRAPQGAFEAFF; DNA: TGTGCCAGCAGGGCACCACAGGGGGCTTTTGAAGCTTTCTTT